The clone carrying this T cell receptor (beta chain) was observed many times. Antigen unknown. TCRdb independently ran MiXCR on the 5' RACE reads; one entry per CDR3 protein. The sample records roughly 23,000 distinct CDR3 sequences, about 4.5% being singletons. This sample stems from a study of spatial heterogeneity in lung cancer. Points from the study as a whole: In tumors, expanded intratumoral alpha and beta TCR counts tracked mutation counts.

This CDR3 spans 13 amino acids. Germline lookup yields CDR1 SGHTA and CDR2 FQGNSA. The ends were cut back, 8 bases at V and 8 bases at J, with 16 bases in the middle. Time point reported: sample taken at primary tumor resection. The TCR sequence derives from a male donor with early-stage non-small cell lung cancer. The rearrangement joins TRBV7-2 to TRBJ2-4, with D possibly TRBD1 on 5 matching bases. Sample: lung tumor tissue, taken at surgery. DNA of the CDR3: TGTGCCAGCTCACAGGCCAAGGGTTACATTCAGTACTTC. Residues: CASSQAKGYIQYF.